Included here is one T cell receptor (beta chain) sequence, with context. Original processing notes: Reference gene primer amplification gave estimated nucleated cell counts. TCRdb's table, derived via immunoSEQ multiplex PCR, lists solely in-frame clones and lacks some. V and J calls plus clone size are reproduced from that table; the DNA served to infer D and trimming. The table records fewer than 200,000 clones, 80% to 90% of them present only once. This specimen belongs to a study of blood T cell repertoires in COVID-19. Study at large: The United States, Italy and Spain provided the acute and convalescent COVID-19 samples. PBMCs, B-cell-depleted T cells, or T cells were the source of the cDNA or gDNA that made up the material.

With 6 bases clipped from V and 1 base from J, the junction kept 15 bases outside the gene matches. From germline, CDR1 is MNHEY and CDR2 SMNVEV (reference sequence). CDR3 length: 19 amino acids. This chain joins TRBV27 and TRBJ1-5; 10 nucleotides match TRBD1. This receptor was taken from a man in his 70s with active or convalescent COVID-19. The sequencing input was peripheral blood. CDR3 loop: CASRPSGTGATMSNQPQHF. For the CDR3, the DNA is TGTGCCAGCAGACCAAGTGGGACAGGGGCAACCATGAGCAATCAGCCCCAGCATTTT.